This TCR beta chain was identified in a study of blood T cell repertoires in COVID-19 (dated by TCRdb to about 2020). Study-wide context: Samples covering the acute and convalescent phases of COVID-19 were provided by collaborators in the United States, Italy and Spain. The prospective study material was composed of cDNA or gDNA derived from T cells, B-cell-depleted T cells, or PBMCs. Subjects who had been exposed to COVID-19, were actively infected with it, or had recovered from it provided the deeply sampled blood TCRbeta repertoires that made up the dataset. The repertoires were released in a freely available public database intended as a resource for research on the immune response to SARS-CoV-2. The samples were drawn from the first 160 participants of the ongoing ImmuneRACE study and from more than 1,000 subjects provided by 6 global collaborators. A de-identified subject ID, COVID-19 status, age in years and sex were almost always included in the sample metadata. Where available, HLA class I and class II types were obtained from metadata supplied by the sample provider rather than from assay-based typing.

Concerning this clone itself: Its target antigen remains unknown. No much larger clone is present one base from it, and per-base qualities are unavailable.

Trimmed from V: 3 bases; trimmed from J: 5 bases; junction bases lacking a gene match: 5. Including cysteine and phenylalanine, the CDR3 has 16 amino acids. Only the CDR3 part of the read is kept: 48 bases, read in frame from the first base. CDR1 and CDR2 (SGHTA, FQGNSA) derive from the germline V gene. What the authors observed across the whole study: The amount of clinical and demographic metadata varied by source and participant and was provided uncurated.

TCRbeta CDR3 regions were amplified from genomic DNA by means of the immunoSEQ Assay, a bias-controlled multiplex PCR. Per the original workflow: The number of nucleated cells in each sample was estimated by amplification of reference gene primers within the assay. To quantify the absolute abundance of each unique TCRbeta CDR3 rearrangement, sequence reads were collapsed and filtered. Productive Simpson clonality was computed per sample as the square root of Simpson's diversity index over productive rearrangements. In its TCRdb copy, this immuneACCESS table keeps in-frame sequences only and misses some clones. Where compared with another copy, unresolved V genes explain less than half of these, and the others have no known cause. The DNA gave D and trimming, while V, J and clone size come from that table. For this sample the table gives around 260,000 clones, of which 86% were detected only once. Of the sample, about 9.2% is held by the ten largest clones.

Samples from volunteer blood donors who had recovered from COVID-19 were contributed by a second Seattle source. Collaborating institutions collected whole blood in K2EDTA tubes following their own protocols. Collaborator samples were shipped for TCRbeta analysis as frozen whole blood, isolated PBMCs, or DNA extracted from either sample type. This receptor was identified in a man between 40 and 49 years old who had recovered from COVID-19. The chain is made from TRBV7-2 and TRBJ2-5; the junction holds 14 bases that match TRBD2. Sequenced sample: peripheral blood. This receptor has the CDR3 CASSFRLAGGPETQYF. The DNA sequence is given as TGTGCCAGCAGCTTCAGACTAGCGGGGGGGCCGGAGACCCAGTACTTC.